This T cell receptor (beta chain) was recorded in a study of OX40 agonist ivuxolimab in advanced cancers. CDR3 size: 15 residues. V lost 2 bases, J lost 3 bases, and 14 bases lay in between. The germline V gene has CDR1 SNHLY and CDR2 FYNNEI. The assay was immunoSEQ multiplex PCR, and TCRdb's table has in-frame clones only and misses some. The sample has roughly 30,000 clones, about 88% seen once. The TCR originated in an adult with an advanced solid tumor such as melanoma, head and neck, liver or kidney cancer. The rearrangement uses TRBV2 and TRBJ2-7; either TRBD1 or TRBD2 may fit D (5 bases each). Material: CD4+ or CD8+ T cells sorted from blood, obtained in a trial of the OX40 agonist ivuxolimab. CDR3 sequence reads: CASSERDGLIYEQYF. CDR3 DNA sequence: TGTGCCAGCAGTGAACGGGACGGATTGATCTACGAGCAGTACTTC.